One TCR beta chain is described in this entry. Its antigen is undetermined. These data belong to a study of T cell responses to AZD1222 COVID-19 vaccine. Whole-study findings and limits: Nearly half of spike-specific TCRs reportedly target variant regions that are unmutated in the B.1.351 and B.1.1.7 variants. Regions 160-218 and 743-854 dominated among vaccine-associated CD4 TCRs spanning spike. Only 6 or 7 people who got AZD1222 tested seropositive at baseline.

The method was immunoSEQ multiplex PCR; TCRdb's version includes in-frame clones alone and lacks a portion of them. The sample includes more than 70,000 clones, 90% of them seen just once. The V end lost 5 bases, the J end lost 0 bases, and 14 bases lay between the germline ends. This CDR3 is 16 amino acids long. Germline V CDR1 and CDR2: SGHTA, FQGNSA. Pooled samples include second doses given at about 4 or 12 weeks. V gene TRBV7-2 combines with J gene TRBJ2-1; TRBD1 or TRBD2 may be the D gene (5 bases each). The source material was peripheral blood, sampled 28 days after the second AZD1222 dose. This sequence was found in an adult who received the AZD1222 COVID-19 vaccine. The DNA for the CDR3 is TGTGCCAGCAGCCCCTCGGGGCGGCTCTCCTACAATGAGCAGTTCTTC. It translates to CASSPSGRLSYNEQFF.